This T cell receptor (beta chain) was observed in a study of blood T cell repertoires in COVID-19. Study background: Samples taken during acute and convalescent COVID-19 were collected in the United States, Italy and Spain.

Source study methods: Using reference gene primer amplification, nucleated cell counts were estimated. Sequencing was performed with immunoSEQ multiplex PCR; in TCRdb, only in-frame clones are kept and a portion is missing. From that table come the V and J calls and clone size; the DNA was used to work out D and trimming. The sample lists approximately 76,000 clones; approximately 86% were seen once. This TCR derives from an older woman with acute or convalescent COVID-19. Sequencing was done on a sample of peripheral blood.

The CDR3 loop is CASSLGGGSGNTIYF. CDR3 nucleotides: TGTGCCAGCAGTTTAGGTGGAGGCTCTGGAAACACCATATATTTT. This rearrangement joins TRBV28 to TRBJ1-3; no reliable D call. Trimming removed 2 bases from V and 0 bases from J, with 8 bases in between. This CDR3 is 15 amino acids long. Germline V gene sequence: CDR1 MDHEN, CDR2 SYDVKM.